The 26 T cell receptor beta chains below were found in one sample sequenced in a study of human T cells and chemical hapten exposure. A single record per CDR3 protein comes from TCRdb applying MiXCR to the RACE reads. The sample includes approximately 350,000 distinct CDR3 sequences, about 7% of them seen just once. As for time point: patch test 1, 2 weeks after DPC sensitization. Stated treatment: therapeutic diphenylcyclopropenone sensitization with weekly scalp DPC. The sample in question was whole blood, obtained in connection with sensitization to the hapten diphenylcyclopropenone (DPC). All receptors come from a woman younger than 35 with alopecia areata. Some clones in this sample may be carry-over from other donors' samples.

This clonotype was observed a few times. The chain links TRBV24-1 to TRBJ2-5; unclear D gene. The germline V gene has CDR1 KGHDR and CDR2 SFDVKD. The ends were cut back, 6 bases at V and 0 bases at J, with 7 bases in the middle. The CDR3 runs 13 residues. The CDR3, as DNA: TGTGCCACCAGTACAGCCCACCAAGAGACCCAGTACTTC. This gives the protein CATSTAHQETQYF.

The chain is built from TRBV28 and TRBJ2-3; the D gene is possibly TRBD1 (5 bases). Germline V CDR1 and CDR2: MDHEN, SYDVKM. The CDR3 has 15 residues. V gave up 7 bases and J gave up 3 bases, with 17 bases separating them. The DNA for the CDR3 is TGTGCCAGCACCATAGGGGTATCTGAGACAGATACGCAGTATTTT. Encoded protein: CASTIGVSETDTQYF.

This clonotype was seen many times. The CDR3 sequence is CASSVQGARDTQYF. The CDR3 DNA reads as TGTGCCAGCAGTGTCCAGGGGGCAAGAGATACGCAGTATTTT. V gene TRBV2 combines with J gene TRBJ2-3; the match to TRBD1 covers 8 bases. Germline CDR1 and CDR2: SNHLY and FYNNEI. With 4 bases clipped from V and 5 bases from J, the junction kept 5 bases outside the gene matches. The CDR3 covers 14 residues.

A few counts support this clonotype. The chain combines TRBV6-2 or TRBV6-3 with TRBJ1-1; D unresolved. The V gene lost 0 bases and the J gene lost 9 bases, with 11 bases spanning the gap. Germline V gives CDR1 MNHEY, CDR2 SVGEGT. The CDR3 extends over 13 amino acids. This CDR3 is CASSYSEVLKAFF. The CDR3 region has the DNA TGTGCCAGCAGTTACTCGGAAGTTCTAAAAGCTTTCTTT.

The chain has TRBV5-1 and TRBJ2-7; TRBD1 might be the D (7 bases). Per germline, CDR1 SGHRS and CDR2 YFSETQ. The CDR3 is made up of 15 amino acids. Trimming took 0 bases from V and 3 from J, leaving 13 bases between them. CDR3 amino acids: CASSLARGAFYEQYF. CDR3 bases: TGCGCCAGCAGCTTGGCCAGGGGGGCGTTCTACGAGCAGTACTTC.

V usage is TRBV5-6 and J usage is TRBJ1-1; D is ambiguous. Germline CDR1 and CDR2: SGHDT and YYEEEE. Trimming stripped 3 bases from V and 1 base from J, with 10 bases between. The CDR3 covers 14 residues. CDR3 DNA sequence: TGTGCCAGCAGCTCCAACATGGGGAACACTGAAGCTTTCTTT. Protein: CASSSNMGNTEAFF.

The table lists this clonotype with many counts. The chain recombines TRBV29-1 with TRBJ2-1, with D tentatively TRBD1 (5 bases). Deletions cut 2 bases from V and 8 bases from J, with 22 bases between. The CDR3 sequence is 16 residues long. CDR1 SQVTM and CDR2 ANQGSEA come from the germline V gene. DNA for the CDR3: TGCAGCGTTGAACCTTTCGCCAGGGTAAGGAGAGATGAGCAGTTCTTC. It codes for CSVEPFARVRRDEQFF.

This clonotype was counted only a few times. At one end, the junction sequence differs from germline, possibly due to a read error. The J gene is TRBJ1-3, the V gene TRBV28; 10 bases are a match to TRBD1. CDR3 length: 12 amino acids. Germline V CDR1 and CDR2: MDHEN, SYDVKM. The DNA for the CDR3 is TGTGCCAGCAAGACGTACCGGGACAGGGGAGCTTTT. This sequence encodes CASKTYRDRGAF.

This clonotype was seen only a few times. The genes are TRBV5-1 and TRBJ1-5; D is unclear. The CDR3 runs to 16 residues. V gave up 4 bases and J gave up 0 bases, with 14 bases separating them. Germline CDR1 is SGHRS and CDR2 is YFSETQ. The CDR3 region has the DNA TGCGCCAGCAGCCTCGGCTCCGGTAATAGCAATCAGCCCCAGCATTTT. Amino acids: CASSLGSGNSNQPQHF.

This clonotype was observed a handful of times. The chain employs TRBV6-1 and TRBJ1-2; TRBD1 matches at 7 bases. CDR3 length: 18 amino acids. V shed 6 bases, J shed 5 bases, and the junction held 21 bases outside the gene matches. Germline loops: CDR1 MNHNS, CDR2 SASEGT. DNA for the CDR3: TGTGCCAGCAGCCGGCGGGGGGACGTCTGGACAGGAGAGTATGGCTACACCTTC. This translates into CASSRRGDVWTGEYGYTF.

This clonotype was observed a few times. CDR3 loop: CASSQEKTGAHTEAFF. The CDR3 bases are TGTGCCAGCAGCCAGGAAAAGACAGGGGCCCACACTGAAGCTTTCTTT. The rearrangement joins TRBV4-2 to TRBJ1-1; 8 bases match TRBD1. The V and J ends lost 3 bases and 3 bases, in that order; junction bases with no gene match: 9. The V gene's germline CDR1 is LGHNA and CDR2 YNFKEQ. CDR3 length equals 16 residues.

The V and J genes are TRBV20-1 and TRBJ2-5, with D hard to call. The length of the CDR3 is 11 residues. Trimming pared 5 bases from V and 5 bases from J, leaving 9 bases between. Germline assignment: CDR1 DFQATT and CDR2 SNEGSKA (reference sequence). The CDR3, as DNA: TGCAGTGCTCCGCAAGCGGAGACCCAGTACTTC. Protein: CSAPQAETQYF.

This clonotype was observed at least ten times. The chain uses TRBV6-5 and TRBJ1-6; no reliable D call. With 7 bases removed from V and 6 bases from J, the gap between germline ends came to 13 bases. Germline V CDR1 and CDR2: MNHEY, SVGAGI. CDR3 size: 14 residues. CDR3 region: CASKRFRINSPLHF. In DNA, the CDR3 is TGTGCCAGCAAACGGTTCAGGATTAATTCACCCCTCCACTTT.

This clonotype was seen more than once but under ten times. The V and J genes are TRBV28 and TRBJ2-7; 13 bases line up with TRBD2. The trim removed 6 bases at V and 1 base at J, leaving 3 bases unmatched. CDR1 MDHEN and CDR2 SYDVKM come from the germline V gene. CDR3 size: 15 residues. The CDR3 here is CASSGTSGVSYEQYF. CDR3 DNA sequence: TGTGCCAGCAGCGGGACTAGCGGGGTATCCTACGAGCAGTACTTC.

This clonotype was observed many times. The chain recombines TRBV6-2 or TRBV6-3 with TRBJ1-2, with D possibly TRBD1 on 5 matching bases. V shed 2 bases and J shed 8 bases, with 9 bases lying between them. This CDR3 spans 12 amino acids. Germline loops: CDR1 MNHEY, CDR2 SVGEGT. The CDR3 region is CASSYGGSGYTF. The CDR3 bases are TGTGCCAGCAGTTACGGGGGATCAGGCTACACCTTC.

This sequence joins TRBV4-1 and TRBJ2-7, with TRBD1 identical over 10 bases. CDR1 and CDR2 (germline): MGHRA, YSYEKL. The CDR3 extends over 15 amino acids. With 3 bases clipped from V and 1 base from J, the junction kept 3 bases outside the gene matches. The CDR3 DNA reads TGCGCCAGCAGCCACCCGGGACAGGGGTCCTACGAGCAGTACTTC. It specifies CASSHPGQGSYEQYF.

This clonotype was picked up a small number of times. DNA of the CDR3: TGTGCCAGCACCTACCTGGACGCACGTGAAGCTTTCTTT. Its translation is CASTYLDAREAFF. V is TRBV28 and J is TRBJ1-1; D remains ambiguous. CDR1 is MDHEN, CDR2 SYDVKM, per germline. V lost 7 bases and J 7 bases, leaving 16 bases between the germline ends. This CDR3 comprises 13 residues.

The chain uses TRBV5-6 and TRBJ1-6, with D possibly matching TRBD1 (5 bases). Trimming left V 0 bases short and J 0 bases short, with 10 bases between. This CDR3 is 17 amino acids long. Germline values: CDR1 SGHDT, CDR2 YYEEEE. The CDR3 region has the DNA TGTGCCAGCAGCTTGGCGGGGGAGAGCTCCTATAATTCACCCCTCCACTTT. Its translation: CASSLAGESSYNSPLHF.

This clonotype was observed a handful of times. The V call is TRBV5-1, the J call TRBJ1-1; D perhaps matches TRBD1 (6 bases). CDR3 length equals 16 residues. CDR1 is SGHRS and CDR2 is YFSETQ in the germline V gene. The V end was cut by 4 bases, the J end by 0 bases, with 16 bases between. In nucleotides, the CDR3 is TGCGCCAGCAGCCCCAAACAGGGATCCTTGAACACTGAAGCTTTCTTT. It specifies CASSPKQGSLNTEAFF.

This clonotype was seen repeatedly, ten times or more. The chain carries TRBV6-2 or TRBV6-3 and TRBJ1-5; D unresolved. V was shortened by 5 bases and J by 5 bases, with 13 bases between the two germline ends. CDR1 and CDR2 (germline): MNHEY, SVGEGT. This CDR3 spans 14 amino acids. This CDR3 is CASSQRGVDQPQHF. The CDR3 nucleotides read TGTGCCAGCAGTCAGCGGGGAGTGGATCAGCCCCAGCATTTT.

The sample holds many counts of this clonotype. The chain couples TRBV6-5 to TRBJ1-6; 8 bases line up with TRBD1. The CDR3 is 14 amino acids. The V segment lost 2 bases and the J segment 7 bases; nucleotides outside the gene matches: 1. Germline V gene data show CDR1 as MNHEY and CDR2 as SVGAGI. The CDR3 DNA reads as TGTGCCAGCAGTTACGCAGGGGGCAATTCACCCCTCCACTTT. Translation: CASSYAGGNSPLHF.

In this sample, this clonotype turned up many times. This chain connects TRBV7-2 to TRBJ2-3; maybe TRBD2 (6 bases). Trimming stripped 8 bases from V and 0 bases from J, with 15 bases between. The CDR3 runs to 15 residues. The germline V gene encodes CDR1 SGHTA and CDR2 FQGNSA. The CDR3 nucleotides read TGTGCCAGCGTATCCCTCGGGACTAGCACAGATACGCAGTATTTT. Protein: CASVSLGTSTDTQYF.

The chain joins TRBV6-5 to TRBJ1-6; 7 bases are shared with TRBD1. This CDR3 has 15 amino acids. Germline CDR1 reads MNHEY; CDR2 reads SVGAGI. V lost 7 bases, J lost 4 bases, and 7 bases stayed unmatched. CDR3 protein: CASTTGQAYNSPLHF. The CDR3 DNA follows: TGTGCCAGCACCACAGGACAGGCGTATAATTCACCCCTCCACTTT.

In its sample, this clonotype was seen a few times. This chain links TRBV4-2 with TRBJ2-5; 12 bases match TRBD2. Per germline, CDR1 LGHNA and CDR2 YNFKEQ. V trimming: 0 bases; J trimming: 1 base; junction bases outside the gene matches: 12. The CDR3 spans 20 residues. The chain's CDR3 is CASSQDPSTSGGTSQETQYF. In DNA form, the CDR3 reads TGTGCCAGCAGCCAAGACCCCTCGACTAGCGGGGGTACCAGCCAAGAGACCCAGTACTTC.

The chain has TRBV7-2 and TRBJ2-2; D is unclear. The CDR3 is made up of 12 amino acids. Germline V gives CDR1 SGHTA, CDR2 FQGNSA. V dropped 8 bases and J dropped 1 base, with 5 bases sitting between them. For the CDR3, the DNA is TGTGCCAGCCGACAGAACACCGGGGAGCTGTTTTTT. Translating it yields CASRQNTGELFF.

This clonotype was detected ten times or more. The genes are TRBV10-3 and TRBJ2-5; D is undetermined. The CDR3 runs to 13 residues. Germline V gene data show CDR1 as ENHRY and CDR2 as SYGVKD. Trimming removed 3 bases from V and 3 bases from J, with 8 bases in between. The CDR3 coding sequence is TGTGCCATCAGTGATTTTCAGAAAGAGACCCAGTACTTC. Its protein is CAISDFQKETQYF.